The T cell receptor beta chain under discussion was sequenced for a study of Ad26.COV2.S vaccination and SARS-CoV-2 variants. Here immunoSEQ multiplex PCR was the method, and the copy in TCRdb shows in-frame clones only, minus some. The table records more than 300,000 clones, 70% to 90% of them present only once. The CDR3 has 14 residues. Germline trimming cut 4 bases from V and 0 bases from J; bases unmatched to any gene: 2. Germline V gives CDR1 SGHNT, CDR2 YYREEE (reference sequence). Treatment reported: 15 to 20 received Ad26.COV2.S at low or high dose, single or two shots; roughly five received placebo; per-sample allocation not given. Sampling occurred on day 63 after the first vaccine or placebo injection.

The sequence derives from a person between 18 and 65 years old who received the Ad26.COV2.S COVID-19 vaccine or a placebo. The starting material was peripheral blood, obtained in a trial of Ad26.COV2.S vaccine versus placebo. This rearrangement joins TRBV5-4 to TRBJ1-1, with 8 positions matching TRBD1. CDR3 bases: TGTGCCAGCAGCAAGGGACAGGTGAACACTGAAGCTTTCTTT. It translates to CASSKGQVNTEAFF.